This is a list of T cell receptor beta chains from one sample in a study of blood T cells in healthy people across ages. TCRdb re-derived calls from the 5' RACE reads in MiXCR, one entry per CDR3 protein. The table shows around 900,000 distinct CDR3 sequences, with about 30% occurring only once. Sequencing was done on a sample of blood. The receptors stem from a woman older than 75 in good health. Each CDR3 is given with its conserved first and last residue.

>TRBV28|TRBJ2-1
CASSSGTENNEQFF
>TRBV4-1|TRBJ2-5
CASRWGGRETQYF
>TRBV3-1|TRBJ2-1
CASSQSHLAGTKDEQFF
>TRBV2|TRBJ2-5
CASSARQVLETQYF
>TRBV6-1|TRBJ2-7
CASSELAGGKGIEQYF
>TRBV6-5|TRBJ2-5
CASSSSQPSGGGTQYF
>TRBV2|TRBJ2-4
CASGLGSYPSMLAKNIQYF
>TRBV18|TRBJ2-1
CASSLGTGLNEQFF
>TRBV7-6|TRBJ2-1
CASSVQGASYNEQFF
>TRBV12-3/TRBV12-4|TRBJ1-2
CASSPTAYGYTF
>TRBV20-1|TRBJ1-6
CSARGQVATYNSPLHF
>TRBV5-6|TRBJ2-4
CASQPGGINIQYF
>TRBV7-2|TRBJ2-5
CASSSSWTGGREQYF
>TRBV11-3|TRBJ2-7
CANSFNRGDEQYF
>TRBV7-2|TRBJ2-1
CASSSEGQGGYNEQFF
>TRBV5-1|TRBJ2-1
CASSPPRERGGNEQFF
>TRBV5-1|TRBJ2-5
CASTRSGGALETQYF
>TRBV19|TRBJ2-3
CASSSKGTAYTDTQYF
>TRBV7-2|TRBJ2-7
CASSSDAGTSYEQYF
>TRBV24-1|TRBJ2-7
CATSDLQGEQYF
>TRBV18|TRBJ2-3
CASSPSQTDTQYF
>TRBV30|TRBJ1-5
CAWGGQGNQPQHF
>TRBV6-5|TRBJ1-2
CASSYGGISGYTF
>TRBV6-2/TRBV6-3|TRBJ2-2
CASSSHYTGELFF
>TRBV18|TRBJ1-2
CASSPTNYATDNYGYTF
>TRBV3-1|TRBJ2-7
CASSQEGDRAPYEQYF
>TRBV5-1|TRBJ2-5
CASSLAGVVETQYF
>TRBV7-2|TRBJ2-1
CASSTWTGAYNEQFF
>TRBV16|TRBJ1-2
CASSNTQTGNYDYTF
>TRBV20-1|TRBJ2-3
CSARKGRGTDTQYF
>TRBV7-2|TRBJ2-7
CASSLGEGLVSYEQYF
>TRBV3-1|TRBJ2-5
CASSQAGGKETQYF
>TRBV5-1|-
CASSLAPLESSYNGQYF
>TRBV20-1|TRBJ1-5
CSARDGAGNQPQHF
>TRBV30|TRBJ1-1
CAWSGGNTEAFF
>TRBV20-1|TRBJ2-3
CSARPLRSSRVGTDTQYF
>TRBV12-3/TRBV12-4|TRBJ1-2
CASSFPGRVGGYTF
>TRBV3-1|TRBJ2-2
CASSPGQGRNTGELFF
>TRBV7-2|TRBJ2-5
CASSLNGPQETQYF
>TRBV7-9|TRBJ2-1
CASSSQQGGQFF
>TRBV10-3|TRBJ1-3
CAMRGDSGNTIYF
>TRBV4-3|TRBJ1-2
CASSQSGGRLYGYTF
>TRBV5-1|TRBJ1-1
CASSRDRVLNTEAFF
>TRBV10-3|TRBJ1-6
CAISEGDRGSPLHF
>TRBV3-1|TRBJ2-1
CASSQDPRDSVGHEQFF
>TRBV10-3|TRBJ2-7
CAISDPTVAGGYEQYF
>TRBV2|TRBJ1-1
CASRDLGIGANTEAFF
>TRBV18|TRBJ2-7
CASSPPAGIYEQYF
>TRBV2|TRBJ2-3
CASSEGARAQYF
>TRBV20-1|TRBJ2-1
CSATGGVYNEQFF